This is a list of T cell receptor beta chains from one sample in a study of T cells in Graves' hyperthyroidism and ophthalmopathy. TCRdb re-called the multiplex PCR reads through MiXCR, storing one row per CDR3 protein. The profile shows 500,000 to 600,000 distinct CDR3 sequences, 40% to 55% of them singletons. The sample was peripheral blood or thyroid tissue (not recorded which). These receptors were collected from an adult woman with Graves' disease, either hyperthyroidism or ophthalmopathy (not recorded which). CDR3s include the opening cysteine and the closing phenylalanine or tryptophan. A D gene is named only where the DNA matches it firmly. Clone size is given for some rows only: seen once, a few or many times, or a class if the clone is expanded.

d_call	v_call	j_call	clone_size	cdr3_length	cdr3_aa	cdr3_nt
NA	TRBV7-9	TRBJ1-2	NA	14	CASSSLGEYYGYTF	TGTGCCAGCAGCTCACTAGGGGAGTACTATGGCTACACCTTC
TRBD1	TRBV11-2	TRBJ1-6	many	14	CASSRQGAESPLHF	TGTGCCAGCAGCCGACAGGGGGCTGAGTCACCCCTCCACTTT
NA	TRBV5-1	TRBJ1-1	many	15	CASSWRGGSNTEAFF	TGCGCCAGCAGCTGGCGGGGGGGCTCAAACACTGAAGCTTTCTTT
TRBD1	TRBV19	TRBJ1-5	few	14	CASSTTGGRQPQHF	TGTGCCAGTAGTACGACAGGGGGGAGACAGCCCCAGCATTTT
TRBD2	TRBV5-1	TRBJ2-2	NA	15	CASSRSGANTGELFF	TGCGCCAGCAGCCGTAGCGGGGCGAACACCGGGGAGCTGTTTTTT
TRBD1	TRBV3-1	TRBJ1-5	NA	15	CASSQDRTGVQPQHF	TGTGCCAGCAGCCAAGATAGAACAGGGGTTCAGCCCCAGCATTTT
TRBD1	TRBV7-9	TRBJ2-6	once	18	CASSPETGGGSGANVLTF	TGTGCCAGCAGCCCCGAGACAGGGGGCGGCTCTGGGGCCAACGTCCTGACTTTC
TRBD2	TRBV6-1	TRBJ2-7	NA	15	CASSPTSGTTYEQYF	TGTGCCAGCAGTCCGACTAGCGGGACCACCTACGAGCAGTACTTC
TRBD2	TRBV15	TRBJ2-7	NA	15	CATSRSSGMAYEQYF	TGTGCCACCAGCAGATCTAGCGGGATGGCATACGAGCAGTACTTC
NA	TRBV7-2	TRBJ1-5	NA	15	CASSPYGGAGQPQHF	TGTGCCAGCAGCCCGTATGGGGGCGCGGGTCAGCCCCAGCATTTT
TRBD1	TRBV7-3	TRBJ1-1	many	15	CASSLRADRGYEAFF	TGTGCCAGCAGCTTGAGGGCGGACAGGGGATATGAAGCTTTCTTT
NA	TRBV10-3	TRBJ2-7	NA	15	CAISERSRSSYEQHF	TGTGCCATCAGTGAAAGGAGTAGGAGCTCCTACGAGCAGCACTTC
NA	TRBV7-2	TRBJ2-2	NA	14	CASSYYQGTGELFF	TGTGCCAGCAGCTATTACCAGGGAACCGGGGAGCTGTTTTTT
TRBD1	TRBV6-5	TRBJ2-7	many	15	CASSYRDRATYEQYF	TGTGCCAGCAGTTACCGAGACAGGGCAACCTACGAGCAGTACTTC
NA	TRBV11-2	TRBJ2-7	few	16	CASSPTSGALTYEQYF	TGTGCCAGCAGCCCAACCTCAGGAGCGCTCACCTACGAGCAGTACTTC
NA	TRBV2	TRBJ1-5	NA	13	CASREGGGQPQHF	TGTGCCAGCCGCGAAGGGGGGGGTCAGCCCCAGCATTTT
NA	TRBV10-3	TRBJ2-7	NA	12	CAISTDSYEQYF	TGTGCCATCAGCACAGACTCCTACGAGCAGTACTTC
NA	TRBV7-9	TRBJ1-4	few	15	CASSPDGTPNEKLFF	TGTGCCAGCAGCCCCGATGGGACACCGAATGAAAAACTGTTTTTT
NA	TRBV29-1	TRBJ2-7	many	15	CSVGGISGATYEQYF	TGCAGCGTTGGGGGGATTAGCGGAGCTACCTACGAGCAGTACTTC
NA	TRBV7-2	TRBJ1-1	NA	15	CASSAQPGLNTEAFF	TGTGCCAGCAGCGCACAACCGGGGTTGAACACTGAAGCTTTCTTT
TRBD2	TRBV20-1	TRBJ2-5	many	14	CSARLAGEGETQYF	TGCAGTGCTAGACTAGCGGGAGAGGGAGAGACCCAGTACTTC
NA	TRBV7-9	TRBJ2-2	few	14	CASSSRGESGELFF	TGTGCCAGCAGCTCAAGGGGAGAATCCGGGGAACTGTTTTTT
NA	TRBV6-1	TRBJ1-1	many	13	CASSEYRYTEAFF	TGTGCCAGCAGTGAATACCGATACACTGAAGCTTTCTTT
NA	TRBV19	TRBJ2-2	few	14	CASSLGANTGELFF	TGTGCCAGCAGTTTGGGAGCGAACACCGGGGAGCTGTTTTTT
TRBD1	TRBV5-4	TRBJ1-4	many	15	CASSSPGQSNEKLFF	TGTGCCAGCAGCTCACCGGGACAGAGCAATGAAAAACTGTTTTTT
NA	TRBV20-1	TRBJ2-7	NA	11	CSARLRGEQYF	TGCAGTGCTAGACTCCGTGGCGAGCAGTACTTC
TRBD1	TRBV29-1	TRBJ1-2	NA	14	CSAGGQGVNYGYTF	TGCAGCGCAGGCGGACAGGGTGTCAACTATGGCTACACCTTC
NA	TRBV20-1	TRBJ1-5	NA	15	CSARWGGSGNQPQHF	TGCAGTGCTAGGTGGGGGGGTAGCGGCAATCAGCCCCAGCATTTT
NA	TRBV29-1	TRBJ2-5	few	13	CSVDGNGQETQYF	TGCAGCGTCGACGGGAATGGACAAGAGACCCAGTACTTC
NA	TRBV25-1	TRBJ1-3	NA	13	CVTGSSSGNTIYF	TGTGTCACAGGGAGTTCCTCTGGAAACACCATATATTTT
NA	TRBV10-3	TRBJ1-4	once	13	CAISERLNEKLFF	TGTGCCATCAGTGAGCGCCTTAATGAAAAACTGTTTTTT
TRBD1	TRBV20-1	TRBJ1-2	many	14	CSARDPRTGYGYTF	TGCAGTGCTAGAGATCCCAGGACAGGGTACGGCTACACCTTC
TRBD2	TRBV10-3	TRBJ2-3	few	14	CAITPSGGTDTQYF	TGTGCCATCACCCCCAGCGGGGGCACAGATACGCAGTATTTT
TRBD1	TRBV20-1	TRBJ2-5	NA	12	CSATRTGETQYF	TGCAGTGCTACGCGGACAGGGGAGACCCAGTACTTC
NA	TRBV5-1	TRBJ1-1	once	17	CASSLAPGHQAGTEAFF	TGCGCCAGCAGCTTGGCCCCGGGACACCAAGCGGGAACTGAAGCTTTCTTT
NA	TRBV19	TRBJ1-2	NA	15	CASSMGLQGYYGYTF	TGTGCCAGTAGTATGGGGCTGCAGGGCTACTATGGCTACACCTTC
NA	TRBV19	TRBJ1-2	many	13	CASSMGANYGYTF	TGTGCCAGTAGTATGGGCGCGAACTATGGCTACACCTTC
NA	TRBV7-9	TRBJ1-2	NA	12	CASSLGSTGYTF	TGTGCCAGCAGCTTAGGATCAACAGGCTACACCTTC
TRBD1	TRBV5-1	TRBJ1-1	NA	14	CASSLDRGVTEAFF	TGCGCCAGCAGCTTGGACAGGGGCGTCACTGAAGCTTTCTTT
NA	TRBV29-1	TRBJ2-5	many	15	CSVEKLLGGGETQYF	TGCAGCGTTGAAAAGCTCCTAGGTGGGGGAGAGACCCAGTACTTC
TRBD1	TRBV14	TRBJ1-4	NA	15	CASSQGTGGNEKLFF	TGTGCCAGCAGCCAAGGGACAGGTGGTAATGAAAAACTGTTTTTT
NA	TRBV29-1	TRBJ2-5	NA	15	CSVELVRNGQETQYF	TGCAGCGTTGAACTGGTACGGAATGGCCAAGAGACCCAGTACTTC
NA	TRBV7-8	TRBJ2-5	few	14	CASRDRTSQETQYF	TGTGCCAGCAGGGATCGGACCTCTCAAGAGACCCAGTACTTC
NA	TRBV12-3/TRBV12-4	TRBJ2-6	NA	20	CASSRTYDRDGSSGANVLTF	TGTGCCAGCAGCAGGACATACGACCGGGACGGATCATCTGGGGCCAACGTCCTGACTTTC
NA	TRBV7-2	TRBJ1-3	once	15	CASSLAVGGGNTIYF	TGTGCCAGCAGCTTAGCGGTGGGGGGTGGCAACACCATATATTTT
NA	TRBV20-1	TRBJ1-2	NA	16	CSARRRGKSSSYGYTF	TGCAGTGCTAGACGGAGGGGGAAATCCTCATCCTATGGCTACACCTTC
NA	TRBV7-9	TRBJ2-6	NA	14	CASSHRGIANVLTF	TGTGCCAGCAGCCACCGGGGGATAGCCAACGTCCTGACTTTC